These 23 T cell receptor beta chains originate from one sample sequenced in a study of blood T cell repertoires in COVID-19. Assay used: immunoSEQ multiplex PCR; TCRdb lists only in-frame clones, some missing. The repertoire holds 110,000 or so clones, with roughly four fifths as singletons. The material sequenced was peripheral blood. Source of these receptors: a human donor in a cohort sampled during active COVID-19.

This clone appeared a single time. The chain employs TRBV3-1 (or the pseudogene TRBV3-2) and TRBJ2-1, with TRBD2 identical over 10 bases. Per the germline V gene, CDR1 is LGHDT and CDR2 is YNNKEL (reference sequence). This CDR3 contains 18 residues. With V trimmed by 0 bases and J by 4 bases, 9 bases remained unmatched. The CDR3 region has the DNA TGTGCCAGCAGCCAAGATAGCAGCGGGGGGGCCGCATACAATGAGCAGTTCTTC. This translates into CASSQDSSGGAAYNEQFF.

This rearrangement joins TRBV11-3 to TRBJ2-1; 9 bases are a match to TRBD1. V was pared by 5 bases and J by 4 bases, with 6 bases of the junction left unmatched. CDR3 length: 15 residues. CDR1 and CDR2 (germline): SGHNT, YENEEA. The DNA for the CDR3 is TGTGCCAGCAGCCCATACAGGGGGCCGTACAATGAGCAGTTCTTC. Protein sequence: CASSPYRGPYNEQFF.

The count of this clone is one. V usage is TRBV5-1 and J usage is TRBJ2-1, with 9 bases that match TRBD1. CDR1 SGHRS and CDR2 YFSETQ come from the germline V gene. Unmatched junction bases numbered 4, after V lost 4 bases and J lost 8 bases. The CDR3 is 13 amino acids. The CDR3 DNA is TGCGCCAGCAGCGGGGACAGGGTCTATGAGCAGTTCTTC. Its translation is CASSGDRVYEQFF.

The V gene is TRBV7-8, the J gene TRBJ2-3, with 8 bases that match TRBD1. V was pared by 1 base and J by 0 bases, with 6 bases of the junction left unmatched. The germline V gene has CDR1 SGHVS and CDR2 FQNEAQ. There are 17 residues in the CDR3. CDR3 sequence reads: CASSLGQGATSTDTQYF. The CDR3 region has the DNA TGTGCCAGCAGCTTAGGGCAGGGGGCGACTAGCACAGATACGCAGTATTTT.

The rearrangement uses TRBV3-1 (or the pseudogene TRBV3-2) and TRBJ2-7; a weak D match, TRBD2 (5 bases). Trimming cost V 0 bases and J 3 bases, with 6 bases left between them. CDR1 is LGHDT and CDR2 is YNNKEL in the germline V gene (reference sequence). CDR3 length: 13 amino acids. CDR3 region: CASSQDSGYEQYF. In DNA form, the CDR3 reads TGTGCCAGCAGCCAAGACAGCGGCTACGAGCAGTACTTC.

CDR3 coding DNA: TGCAGAGTCGGAGGGTTAGACAATGAGCAGTTCTTC. This sequence encodes CRVGGLDNEQFF. The V and J genes are TRBV29-1 and TRBJ2-1; possible D gene TRBD2, 6 bases. Germline CDR1 is SQVTM and CDR2 is ANQGSEA. This CDR3 has 12 residues.

The CDR3 reads CATRNPGQPSLHF. The CDR3 region has the DNA TGTGCCACACGCAATCCGGGACAGCCCTCCCTCCACTTT. V is TRBV10-3 and J is TRBJ1-6, with 7 bases matching TRBD1. There are 13 residues in the CDR3. Per the germline V gene, CDR1 is ENHRY and CDR2 is SYGVKD. J lost 14 bases, V lost 10 bases, and 14 bases had no gene match.

CDR3 sequence reads: CASSRGGGGPQITDTQYF. The CDR3 bases are TGCGCCAGCAGCCGAGGCGGCGGGGGGCCGCAGATAACAGATACGCAGTATTTT. The chain joins TRBV5-1 to TRBJ2-3, with 8 positions matching TRBD2. The CDR3 has 18 residues. CDR1 and CDR2 (germline): SGHRS, YFSETQ. J was trimmed by 3 bases and V by 4 bases; bases with no gene match: 16.

The chain is built from TRBV7-9 and TRBJ1-5; TRBD1 matches at 7 bases. The CDR3 has 16 residues. With 1 base clipped from V and 2 bases from J, the junction kept 5 bases outside the gene matches. From germline, CDR1 is SEHNR and CDR2 FQNEAQ (reference sequence). CDR3 protein: CASSLEQGMGNQPQHF. In nucleotides, the CDR3 is TGTGCCAGCAGCTTAGAACAGGGGATGGGCAATCAGCCCCAGCATTTT.

This clone was picked up a small number of times. The chain is built from TRBV6-2 or TRBV6-3 and TRBJ2-7; TRBD1 matches 7 bases. Germline V gene lookup returns CDR1 MNHEY and CDR2 SVGEGT. The CDR3 extends over 17 amino acids. The trim removed 2 bases at V and 4 bases at J, leaving 14 bases unmatched. The CDR3: CASSYPKGQYTTYEQYF. The CDR3, as DNA: TGTGCCAGCAGTTACCCGAAGGGACAGTACACCACGTACGAGCAGTACTTC.

This clone was counted a few times. The V and J genes are TRBV18 and TRBJ2-7; TRBD2 matches at 7 bases. V dropped 1 base and J dropped 4; count of bases not matched to a gene: 4. The CDR3 length is 14 residues. CDR1 and CDR2 from the germline V gene are KGHSH and LQKENI. CDR3 sequence reads: CASSPRASGYEQYF. The CDR3 coding sequence is TGTGCCAGCTCACCACGGGCTAGCGGTTACGAGCAGTACTTC.

In its sample, this clone was seen many times. The rearrangement links TRBV10-1 to TRBJ2-3, with no clear D. Trimming removed 3 bases from V and 4 bases from J, with 5 bases in between. Looked up from germline, CDR1 is WNHNN and CDR2 is SYGVQD (reference sequence). This CDR3 region has 12 residues. Here the CDR3 reads CASSEVADTQYF. CDR3 coding DNA: TGCGCCAGCAGTGAAGTAGCAGATACGCAGTATTTT.

The chain links TRBV6-5 to TRBJ1-6; D not certain. The germline V gene encodes CDR1 MNHEY and CDR2 SVGAGI. The CDR3 contains 15 residues. V dropped 4 bases and J dropped 7 bases, with 14 bases sitting between them. The CDR3: CASSFYRTGNSPLHF. The CDR3 bases are TGTGCCAGCAGTTTCTACCGGACGGGAAATTCACCCCTCCACTTT.

The chain employs TRBV28 and TRBJ2-1; D is uncertain. This CDR3 is built from 13 residues. Deletions cut 6 bases from V and 6 bases from J, with 12 bases between. The V gene's germline CDR1 is MDHEN and CDR2 SYDVKM. CDR3 in amino acids: CASSTPQINEQFF. CDR3 coding DNA: TGTGCCAGCAGCACACCGCAAATCAATGAGCAGTTCTTC.

This clone has only a few counts. The chain is built from TRBV19 and TRBJ1-5; a weak D match, TRBD1 (5 bases). Between the trimmed V and J ends, which lost 3 bases and 0 bases, there was a span of 12 bases. Per germline, CDR1 LNHDA and CDR2 SQIVND (reference sequence). The CDR3 covers 16 residues. CDR3 bases: TGTGCCAGTAGTATGAGCGACAGACTTAGCAATCAGCCCCAGCATTTT. Residues: CASSMSDRLSNQPQHF.

A remark on this clone: The same CDR3 arises from other DNA sequences in this sample as well. This rearrangement joins TRBV5-4 to TRBJ2-3; TRBD1 is a possible D gene (5 bases). Looked up from germline, CDR1 is SGHNT and CDR2 is YYREEE (reference sequence). Trimming removed 4 bases at V and 4 bases at J, with 10 bases between. This CDR3 comprises 13 residues. The CDR3 region has the DNA TGTGCCAGCAGCCTCCAGGGATCAGATACGCAGTATTTT. This codes for CASSLQGSDTQYF. Full variable domain (missing parts from reference TRBV5-4 and TRBJ2-3): ETGVTQSPTHLIKTRGQQVTLRCSSQSGHNTVSWYQQALGQGPQFIFQYYREEENGRGNFPPRFSGLQFPNYSSELNVNALELDDSALYLCASSLQGSDTQYFGPGTRLTVL.

The V and J genes are TRBV6-5 and TRBJ2-5, with D perhaps matching TRBD1 (5 bases). The length of the CDR3 is 14 residues. CDR1 MNHEY and CDR2 SVGAGI come from the germline V gene. V dropped 2 bases and J dropped 1 base, with 8 bases sitting between them. The CDR3 DNA sequence: TGTGCCAGCAGTTACGGGGCTAGCCAAGAGACCCAGTACTTC. As protein: CASSYGASQETQYF.

This chain connects TRBV6-2 or TRBV6-3 to TRBJ2-3; TRBD2 matches at 11 bases. Germline V gene lookup returns CDR1 MNHEY and CDR2 SVGEGT. V lost 2 bases to trimming and J lost 5 bases; unmatched junction nucleotides: 6. This CDR3 spans 16 amino acids. CDR3 sequence (DNA): TGTGCCAGCAGTTACCTTCTAGCGGGGGGCCGAGATACGCAGTATTTT. Translated: CASSYLLAGGRDTQYF.

The chain has TRBV5-1 and TRBJ2-7; 8 positions agree with TRBD2. CDR1 and CDR2 (germline): SGHRS, YFSETQ. CDR3 length: 16 amino acids. The J segment lost 2 bases and the V segment lost 4 bases, leaving 11 bases of the junction unmatched. CDR3 amino acids: CASSPGASGSTYEQYF. The CDR3 region has the DNA TGCGCCAGCAGCCCCGGGGCTAGCGGGTCTACCTACGAGCAGTACTTC.

This chain uses TRBV7-2 with TRBJ2-3; 7 bases are shared with TRBD2. The CDR3 covers 14 residues. Germline CDR1 reads SGHTA; CDR2 reads FQGNSA. The trim removed 2 bases at V and 9 bases at J, leaving 8 bases unmatched. The CDR3 loop reads CASSLWGGEGTQYF. The CDR3 DNA reads TGTGCCAGCAGCTTATGGGGGGGAGAGGGAACGCAGTATTTT.

This chain uses TRBV19 with TRBJ1-5, with 9 nucleotides matching TRBD1. Trimming at V came to 0 bases and at J to 0 bases, leaving 0 bases not matched to a gene. The CDR3 has 16 residues. Germline CDR1 reads LNHDA; CDR2 reads SQIVND (reference sequence). The CDR3 sequence is CASSIEGQGSNQPQHF. In DNA form, the CDR3 reads TGTGCCAGTAGTATAGAGGGACAGGGTAGCAATCAGCCCCAGCATTTT. The whole variable domain, remainder taken from reference TRBV19 and TRBJ1-5, is DGGITQSPKYLFRKEGQNVTLSCEQNLNHDAMYWYRQDPGQGLRLIYYSQIVNDFQKGDIAEGYSVSREKKESFPLTVTSAQKNPTAFYLCASSIEGQGSNQPQHFGDGTRLSIL.

This clone has just a few counts. This sequence joins TRBV7-6 and TRBJ2-3; a weak D match, TRBD2 (5 bases). The CDR3 is made up of 14 amino acids. Germline V gene data show CDR1 as SGHVS and CDR2 as FNYEAQ. Trimming pared 3 bases from V and 6 bases from J, leaving 13 bases between. The CDR3 bases are TGTGCCAGCAGCTTTGGACTGGGTCCGGATACGCAGTATTTT. Translated: CASSFGLGPDTQYF.

The chain recombines TRBV7-6 with TRBJ2-7; 9 positions agree with TRBD2. CDR3 length: 16 amino acids. Germline CDR1 reads SGHVS; CDR2 reads FNYEAQ. The V and J ends lost 5 bases and 5 bases, in that order; junction bases with no gene match: 13. The CDR3 nucleotides are TGTGCCAGCAGCGTACCGTCCGGGACTAGCATTCACGAGCAGTACTTC. Its protein is CASSVPSGTSIHEQYF.